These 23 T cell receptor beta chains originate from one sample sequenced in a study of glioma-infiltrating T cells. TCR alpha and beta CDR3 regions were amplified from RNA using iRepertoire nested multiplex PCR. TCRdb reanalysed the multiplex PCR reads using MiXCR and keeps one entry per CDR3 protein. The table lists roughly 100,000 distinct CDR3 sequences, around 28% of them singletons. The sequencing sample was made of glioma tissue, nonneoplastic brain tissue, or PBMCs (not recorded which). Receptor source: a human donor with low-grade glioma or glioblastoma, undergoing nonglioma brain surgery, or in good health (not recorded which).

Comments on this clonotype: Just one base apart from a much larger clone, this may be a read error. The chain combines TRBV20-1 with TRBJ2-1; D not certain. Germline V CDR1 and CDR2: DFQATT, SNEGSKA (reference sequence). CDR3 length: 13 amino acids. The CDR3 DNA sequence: TGCAGTGCCCCGGCGATCTCCTACAATGAGCAGTTGTTC. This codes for CSAPAISYNEQLF.

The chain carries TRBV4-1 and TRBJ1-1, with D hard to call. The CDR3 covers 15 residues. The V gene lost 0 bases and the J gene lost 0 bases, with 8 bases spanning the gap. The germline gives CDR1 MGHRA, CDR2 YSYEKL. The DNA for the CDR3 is TGCGCCAGCAGCCAAGATTGGGGTGTGAACACTGAAGCTTTCTTT. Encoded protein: CASSQDWGVNTEAFF.

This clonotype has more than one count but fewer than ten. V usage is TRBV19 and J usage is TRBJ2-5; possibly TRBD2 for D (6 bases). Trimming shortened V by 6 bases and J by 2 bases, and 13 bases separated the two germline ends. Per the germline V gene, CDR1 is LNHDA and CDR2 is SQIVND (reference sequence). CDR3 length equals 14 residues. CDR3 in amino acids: CASSVVGGQETQYF. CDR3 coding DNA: TGTGCCAGTAGCGTAGTCGGGGGTCAAGAGACCCAGTACTTC.

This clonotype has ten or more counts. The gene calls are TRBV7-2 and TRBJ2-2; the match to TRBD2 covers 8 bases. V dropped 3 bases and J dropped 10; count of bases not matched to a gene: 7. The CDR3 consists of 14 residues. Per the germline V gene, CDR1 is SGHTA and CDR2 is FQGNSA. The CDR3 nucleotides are TGTGCCAGCAGCTTCCAGCGGGGGAGAGAGGAGCTGTTTTTT. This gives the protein CASSFQRGREELFF.

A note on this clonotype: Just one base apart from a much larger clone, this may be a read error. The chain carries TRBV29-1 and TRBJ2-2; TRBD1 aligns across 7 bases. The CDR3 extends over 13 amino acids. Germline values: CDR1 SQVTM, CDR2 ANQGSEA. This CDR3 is CGVRQGGTGELFF. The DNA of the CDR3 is TGCGGCGTCCGACAGGGCGGGACCGGGGAGCTGTTTTTT.

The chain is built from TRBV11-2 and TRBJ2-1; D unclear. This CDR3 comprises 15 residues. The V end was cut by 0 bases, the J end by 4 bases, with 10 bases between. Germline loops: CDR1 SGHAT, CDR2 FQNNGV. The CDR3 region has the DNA TGTGCCAGCAGCTTAGAGGGGAACACTTACAATGAGCAGTTCTTC. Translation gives CASSLEGNTYNEQFF.

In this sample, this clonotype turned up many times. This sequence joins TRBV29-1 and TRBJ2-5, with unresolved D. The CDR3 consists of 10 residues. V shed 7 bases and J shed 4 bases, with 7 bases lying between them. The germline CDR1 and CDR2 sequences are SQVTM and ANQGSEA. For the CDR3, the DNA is TGCAGCGCCGGAATAGAGACCCAGTACTTC. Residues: CSAGIETQYF.

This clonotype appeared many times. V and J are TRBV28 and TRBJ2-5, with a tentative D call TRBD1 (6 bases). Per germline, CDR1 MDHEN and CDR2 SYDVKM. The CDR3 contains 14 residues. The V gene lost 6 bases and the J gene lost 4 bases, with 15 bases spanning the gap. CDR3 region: CASSRRTAPETQYF. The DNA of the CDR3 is TGTGCCAGCAGCAGGCGGACAGCGCCAGAGACCCAGTACTTC.

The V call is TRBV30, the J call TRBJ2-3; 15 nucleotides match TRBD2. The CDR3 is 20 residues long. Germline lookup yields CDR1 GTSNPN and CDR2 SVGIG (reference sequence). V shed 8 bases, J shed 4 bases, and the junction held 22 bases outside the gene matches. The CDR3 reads CARSPNLLLGTSGGSDTQYF. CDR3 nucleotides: TGTGCCAGATCCCCAAATCTGCTCCTTGGGACTAGCGGGGGGTCAGATACGCAGTATTTT.

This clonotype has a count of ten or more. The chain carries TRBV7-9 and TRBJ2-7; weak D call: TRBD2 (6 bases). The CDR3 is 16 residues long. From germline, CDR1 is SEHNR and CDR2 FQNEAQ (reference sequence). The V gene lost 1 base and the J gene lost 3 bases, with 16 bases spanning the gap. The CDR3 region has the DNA TGTGCCAGCAGCTTAGTTTCGGGGGAAGGAGGCTACGAGCAGTACTTC. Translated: CASSLVSGEGGYEQYF.

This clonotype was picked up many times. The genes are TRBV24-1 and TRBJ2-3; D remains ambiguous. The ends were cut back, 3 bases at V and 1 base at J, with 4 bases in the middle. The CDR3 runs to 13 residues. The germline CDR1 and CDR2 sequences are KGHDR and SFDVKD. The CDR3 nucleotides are TGTGCCACCAGTGATCGGGGCACAGATACGCAGTATTTT. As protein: CATSDRGTDTQYF.

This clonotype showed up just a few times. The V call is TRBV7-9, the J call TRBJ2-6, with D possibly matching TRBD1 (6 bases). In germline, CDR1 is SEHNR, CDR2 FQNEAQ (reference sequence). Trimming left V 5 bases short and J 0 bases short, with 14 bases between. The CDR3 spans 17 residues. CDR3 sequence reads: CASSLRGAGSGANVLTF. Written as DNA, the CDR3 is TGTGCCAGCAGCCTCAGGGGTGCGGGCTCTGGGGCCAACGTCCTGACTTTC. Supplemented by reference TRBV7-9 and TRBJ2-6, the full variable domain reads DTGVSQNPRHKITKRGQNVTFRCDPISEHNRLYWYRQTLGQGPEFLTYFQNEAQLEKSRLLSDRFSAERPKGSFSTLEIQRTEQGDSAMYLCASSLRGAGSGANVLTFGAGSRLTVL.

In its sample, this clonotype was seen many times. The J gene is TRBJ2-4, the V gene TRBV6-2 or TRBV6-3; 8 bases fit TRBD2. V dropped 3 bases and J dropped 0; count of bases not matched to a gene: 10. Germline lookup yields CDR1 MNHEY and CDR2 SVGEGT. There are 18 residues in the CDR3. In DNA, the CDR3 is TGTGCCAGCAGTTATAGAGCGGGGGACCCAACAGCCAAAAACATTCAGTACTTC. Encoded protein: CASSYRAGDPTAKNIQYF.

The CDR3 protein is CSVEGGESTDTQYF. The CDR3 bases are TGCAGCGTTGAGGGGGGAGAGAGCACAGATACGCAGTATTTT. The J gene is TRBJ2-3, the V gene TRBV29-1; tentatively, D is TRBD2 (6 bases). Per the germline V gene, CDR1 is SQVTM and CDR2 is ANQGSEA. Between the trimmed V and J ends, which lost 3 bases and 0 bases, there was a span of 10 bases. The CDR3 runs 14 residues.

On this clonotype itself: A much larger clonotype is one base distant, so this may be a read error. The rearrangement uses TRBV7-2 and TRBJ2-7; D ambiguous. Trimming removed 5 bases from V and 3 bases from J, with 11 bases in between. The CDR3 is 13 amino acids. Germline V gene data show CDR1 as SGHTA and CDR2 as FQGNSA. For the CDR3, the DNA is TGTGCCAGCAGCCAAGGGTTTTACTACGAGCAGTACTTC. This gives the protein CASSQGFYYEQYF.

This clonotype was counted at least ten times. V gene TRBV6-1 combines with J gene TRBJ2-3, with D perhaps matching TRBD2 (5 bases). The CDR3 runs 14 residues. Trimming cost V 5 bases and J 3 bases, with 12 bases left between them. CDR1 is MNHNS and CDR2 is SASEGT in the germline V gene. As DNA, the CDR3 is TGTGCCAGCAGTTATGGGGTAGCGACAGATACGCAGTATTTT. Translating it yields CASSYGVATDTQYF.

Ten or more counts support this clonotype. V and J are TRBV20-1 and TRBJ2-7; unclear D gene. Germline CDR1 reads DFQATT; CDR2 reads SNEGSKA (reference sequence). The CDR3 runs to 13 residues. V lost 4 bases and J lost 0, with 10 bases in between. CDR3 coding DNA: TGCAGTGCTAAACACAGCGACTCCTACGAGCAGTACTTC. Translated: CSAKHSDSYEQYF.

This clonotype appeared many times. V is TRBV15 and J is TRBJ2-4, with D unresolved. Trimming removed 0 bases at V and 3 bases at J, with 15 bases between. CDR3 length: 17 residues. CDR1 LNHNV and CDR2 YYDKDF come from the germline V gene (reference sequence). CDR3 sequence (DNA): TGTGCCACCAGCAGAGATAGGGCTGGGTTAAGCAAAAACATTCAGTACTTC. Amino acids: CATSRDRAGLSKNIQYF.

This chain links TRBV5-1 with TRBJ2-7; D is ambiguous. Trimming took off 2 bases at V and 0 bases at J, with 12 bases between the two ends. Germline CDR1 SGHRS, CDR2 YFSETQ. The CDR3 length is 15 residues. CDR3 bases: TGCGCCAGCAGCTTACAGACCATCCCCTCCTACGAGCAGTACTTC. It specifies CASSLQTIPSYEQYF.

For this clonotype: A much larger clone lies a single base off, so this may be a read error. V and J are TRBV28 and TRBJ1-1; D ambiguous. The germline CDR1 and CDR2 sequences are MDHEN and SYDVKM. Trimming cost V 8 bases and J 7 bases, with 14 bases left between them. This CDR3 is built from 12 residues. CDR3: CASGSTGLEAFF. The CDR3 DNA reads TGTGCCAGCGGTTCAACCGGGCTTGAAGCTTTCTTT.

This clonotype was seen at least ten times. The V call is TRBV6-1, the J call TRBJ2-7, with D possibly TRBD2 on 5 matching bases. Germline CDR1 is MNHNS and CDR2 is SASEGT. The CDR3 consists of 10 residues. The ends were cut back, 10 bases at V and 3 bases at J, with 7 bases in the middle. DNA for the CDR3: TGTGCCACCGGGGTCTACGAGCAGTACTTC. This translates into CATGVYEQYF.

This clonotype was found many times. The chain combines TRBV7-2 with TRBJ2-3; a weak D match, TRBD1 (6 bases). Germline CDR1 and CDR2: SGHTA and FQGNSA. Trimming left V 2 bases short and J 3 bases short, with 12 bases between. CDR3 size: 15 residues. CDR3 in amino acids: CASSLYRQGTDTQYF. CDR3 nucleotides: TGTGCCAGCAGCTTATACCGGCAGGGGACAGATACGCAGTATTTT.

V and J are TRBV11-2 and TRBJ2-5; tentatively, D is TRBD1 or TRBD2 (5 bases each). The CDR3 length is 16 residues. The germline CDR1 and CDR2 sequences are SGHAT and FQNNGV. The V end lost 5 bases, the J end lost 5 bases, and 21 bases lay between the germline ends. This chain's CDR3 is CASSLTPGQLGETQYF. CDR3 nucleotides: TGTGCCAGCAGCCTAACCCCGGGGCAACTTGGGGAGACCCAGTACTTC.